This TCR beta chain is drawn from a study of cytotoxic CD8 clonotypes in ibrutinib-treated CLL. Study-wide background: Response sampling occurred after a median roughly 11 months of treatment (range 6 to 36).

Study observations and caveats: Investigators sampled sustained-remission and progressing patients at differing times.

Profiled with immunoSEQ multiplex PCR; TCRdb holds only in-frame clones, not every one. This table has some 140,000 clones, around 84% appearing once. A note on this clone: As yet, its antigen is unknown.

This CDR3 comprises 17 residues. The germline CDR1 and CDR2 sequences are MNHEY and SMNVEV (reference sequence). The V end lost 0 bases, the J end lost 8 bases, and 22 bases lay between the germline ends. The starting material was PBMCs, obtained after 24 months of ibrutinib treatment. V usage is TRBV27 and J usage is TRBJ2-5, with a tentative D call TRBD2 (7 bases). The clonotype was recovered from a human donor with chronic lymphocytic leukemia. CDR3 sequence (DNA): TGTGCCAGCAGTTTATCCCCGGGGGGCCCAACCGGGAGAACCCAGTACTTC. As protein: CASSLSPGGPTGRTQYF.